These T cell receptor beta chains were read from a single sample in a study of T cells in Graves' hyperthyroidism and ophthalmopathy. TCRdb fed the multiplex PCR reads into MiXCR, producing one record per CDR3 protein. The data contain 500,000 to 550,000 distinct CDR3 sequences, less than 25% of them singletons. The sample consisted of blood. The receptors originated from a man between 18 and 35 years old with Graves' hyperthyroidism. CDR3s include the opening cysteine and the closing phenylalanine or tryptophan.

V	J	CDR3
TRBV2	TRBJ2-5	CASSGGQLQETQYF
TRBV19	TRBJ1-6	CASSFLGTGSRNSPLHF
TRBV7-2	TRBJ1-5	CASSLASGESNQPQHF
TRBV3-1	TRBJ1-2	CASSQGPTIYGYTF
TRBV15	TRBJ1-2	CATVNAKQGYRWGYTF
TRBV11-1	TRBJ2-7	CASSPRRTSYEQYF
TRBV6-5	TRBJ1-1	CASSLDVNLPGAFF
TRBV6-1	TRBJ2-5	CATAAVQETQYF
TRBV28	TRBJ1-1	CASSPHPQEGTEAFF
TRBV6-1	TRBJ1-5	CASRPRVGPQHF
TRBV20-1	TRBJ2-1	CSARVGGRGLNEQFF
TRBV6-1	TRBJ1-2	CASSLGVYRNYGYTF
TRBV6-1	TRBJ2-7	CASSESRPYEQYF
TRBV27	TRBJ2-7	CASGKSGGITYEQYF
TRBV12-3/TRBV12-4	TRBJ1-5	CASSQRTGGNQPQHF
TRBV6-2/TRBV6-3	TRBJ2-5	CASSLSGGPQETQYF
TRBV7-6	TRBJ2-3	CASSFSPPADTQYF
TRBV5-1	TRBJ1-2	CASRGGPGELSGYTF
TRBV2	TRBJ2-4	CASSELGENIQYF
TRBV12-5	TRBJ2-3	CASSRQGTTDTQYF
TRBV30	TRBJ1-2	CAWSPGTPYGYTF
TRBV12-3/TRBV12-4	TRBJ1-1	CASSFHRGRTEAFF
TRBV11-2	TRBJ1-2	CASSLAPYGYTF
TRBV6-1	TRBJ1-5	CASSEVAVGGADQPQHF
TRBV2	TRBJ2-2	CASSYKNTGELFF
TRBV6-4	TRBJ1-1	CASSDQGQGRPNTEAFF
TRBV9	TRBJ1-1	CASSVATVNTEAFF
TRBV11-3	TRBJ2-5	CASSLFREETQYF
TRBV3-1	TRBJ2-5	CASSQGPVQAETQYF
TRBV28	TRBJ1-1	CASSPSGDYTEAFF
TRBV18	TRBJ2-7	CASSPNGYEQYF
TRBV12-3/TRBV12-4	TRBJ2-7	CASSRGTGAYEQYF
TRBV11-2	TRBJ2-7	CASSYDAGTTYEQYF
TRBV6-1	TRBJ2-7	CASSVVGKYEQYF
TRBV11-2	TRBJ2-5	CASSFRSVETQYF
TRBV11-3	TRBJ1-1	CASSLSGTPNTEAFF
TRBV6-1	TRBJ1-2	CASSDGQIYGYTF
TRBV6-1	TRBJ2-7	CASSDWTGNEQYF
TRBV19	TRBJ1-5	CASSTSDRSNQPQHF
TRBV28	TRBJ1-2	CASSFFRPGPQKGYGYTF
TRBV6-2/TRBV6-3	TRBJ1-2	CASSTLDRGQDYTF
TRBV15	TRBJ1-5	CATSRAIPNRYYSNQPQHF
TRBV18	TRBJ1-1	CASSQPTMNTEAFF
TRBV12-3/TRBV12-4	TRBJ2-2	CASSSRGGPNTGELFF
TRBV28	TRBJ1-5	CASSPGRLRYSNQPQHF
TRBV7-3	TRBJ2-7	CASSPALTNRDEQYF
TRBV11-2	TRBJ1-2	CASSLVGQGPYYGYTF
TRBV28	TRBJ1-5	CASSLVGPQPQHF
TRBV15	TRBJ2-5	CATSREDQTQYF
TRBV5-1	TRBJ1-1	CASSSLRDATEAFF
TRBV6-2/TRBV6-3	TRBJ1-2	CASSLLGTEPPYGYTF
TRBV20-1	TRBJ1-1	CSAKRVTEAFF
TRBV7-9	TRBJ2-7	CASSPGGQGRYEQYF
TRBV5-1	TRBJ2-3	CASSLVTGAGTDTQYF
TRBV19	TRBJ1-1	CASSIVREAFF
TRBV6-1	TRBJ2-1	CASSAASGDNEQFF
TRBV12-3/TRBV12-4	TRBJ2-7	CASSYLDEQYF